Listed below are T cell receptor beta chains from one sample, sequenced in a study of blood T cell repertoires in COVID-19. Clones were sequenced by immunoSEQ multiplex PCR, and TCRdb holds only the in-frame ones, with some missing. Of 200,000 to 250,000 clones listed, 85% to 90% are singletons. Sequenced input: peripheral blood. Receptor source: a man between 18 and 29 years old with active or convalescent COVID-19. Each CDR3 is given with its conserved first and last residue. D genes are given only for firm matches. Size is stated for part of the rows, as once, few or many counts, or as a class when the clone is expanded.

TRBV19	-	TRBJ1-1	-	TGTGCCAGTACCCCCCTTAGGGGAGGGAGTGAAGCTTTCTTT	CASTPLRGGSEAFF
TRBV29-1	-	TRBJ2-1	TRBD2	TGCAGCGTTGGAGGGGACTACGTTGGGGAGCAGTTCTTC	CSVGGDYVGEQFF
TRBV27	-	TRBJ2-7	-	TGTGCCAGCAGTTTTAGGAGAGAATACGAGCAGTACTTC	CASSFRREYEQYF
TRBV3-1/TRBV3-2	few	TRBJ1-1	TRBD1	TGTGCCAGCAGCCAACTCCAGGGGGAAGATCGTCTCTTT	CASSQLQGEDRLF
TRBV29-1	-	TRBJ2-5	TRBD1	TGCAGCTCCGGGCAGGGGGCAGTCCAAGAGACCCAGTACTTC	CSSGQGAVQETQYF
TRBV2	-	TRBJ2-1	-	TGTGCCAGTTTGGCACTAGTCTATTACAATGAGCAGTTCTTC	CASLALVYYNEQFF
TRBV4-1	few	TRBJ1-5	-	TGCGCCAGCAGCGTAGGGGGTAGCAATCAGCCCCAGCATTTT	CASSVGGSNQPQHF
TRBV5-1	-	TRBJ2-7	TRBD2	TGCGCCAGCAGCCGAAGGGCGCTAGCGGGAGTTTACTACGAGCAGTACTTC	CASSRRALAGVYYEQYF
TRBV11-2	once	TRBJ1-6	TRBD1	TGTGCCAGCAGCTACACAGGGGCCGGTAATTCACCCCTCCACTTT	CASSYTGAGNSPLHF
TRBV14	-	TRBJ1-2	-	TGTGCCAGCAGCCAGTTCCGGGACTCGCTTAACTATGGCTACACCTTC	CASSQFRDSLNYGYTF
TRBV4-1	-	TRBJ2-4	-	TGCGCCAGCAGCCAACTCCCGGGTCTAGCCAAAAACATTCAGTACTTC	CASSQLPGLAKNIQYF
TRBV5-1	-	TRBJ1-1	-	TGCGCCAGCAGCCCCCGTCCGGGTATTTACACTGAAGCTTTCTTT	CASSPRPGIYTEAFF
TRBV11-3	-	TRBJ2-2	-	TGTGCCAGCAGCCAAGACAGTGTCACCGGGGAGCTGTTTTTT	CASSQDSVTGELFF
TRBV4-1	-	TRBJ1-1	TRBD1	TGCGCCAGCAGCCAAGACGGTGGGACAGCCGTCACTGAAGCTTTCTTT	CASSQDGGTAVTEAFF
TRBV3-1/TRBV3-2	-	TRBJ2-5	-	TGTGCCAGCAGCCAAGTCCCCGTGGAGGGGGAGACCCAGTACTTC	CASSQVPVEGETQYF
TRBV10-1	-	TRBJ1-1	TRBD1	TGCGCCAGCACCGGGACAGGGGGTAACACTGAAGCTTTCTTT	CASTGTGGNTEAFF
TRBV27	-	TRBJ1-2	-	TGTGCCAGCAGCCGCGTAACAGGTGACTATGGCTACACCTTC	CASSRVTGDYGYTF
TRBV24-1	-	TRBJ2-5	-	TGTGCCACCAGTGTGTTCGGCGGACTCCAAGAGACCCAGTACTTC	CATSVFGGLQETQYF
TRBV7-9	-	TRBJ1-5	-	TGTGCCAGCAGCTTAGTCGTGTCGGGGGGTCTAAATCAGCCCCAGCATTTT	CASSLVVSGGLNQPQHF
TRBV19	-	TRBJ2-1	TRBD2	TGTGCTATACTTGCTAGCGGGAGGGTCCTGGGTGAGCAGTTCTTC	CAILASGRVLGEQFF
TRBV19	-	TRBJ2-1	-	TGTGCCAGTAGTATTCGTAACGAACCCTATAGCGCCAAGCAGTTCTTC	CASSIRNEPYSAKQFF
TRBV7-2	-	TRBJ1-1	-	TGTGCCAGCAGCTCACCTTCTCGGGAGACCACTGAAGCTTTCTTT	CASSSPSRETTEAFF
TRBV5-1	-	TRBJ2-3	TRBD2	TGCGCCAGCAGCTTGGGTAGCGGGAGCCCCGGCGATACGCAGTATTTT	CASSLGSGSPGDTQYF
TRBV6-5	-	TRBJ2-1	TRBD1	TGTGCCAGCAGCCACTCGACCGGGACAGGGTACTTCTTC	CASSHSTGTGYFF
TRBV2	-	TRBJ1-1	TRBD1	TGTGCCAGCAGCGACAGGGGTTACACTGAAGCTTTCTTT	CASSDRGYTEAFF
TRBV11-2	once	TRBJ1-3	TRBD1	TGTGCCAGCAGCTCCGGGACAGGGTTCGGGGTCTGTTTT	CASSSGTGFGVCF
TRBV2	-	TRBJ2-7	-	TGTGCCAGCAGTGAAGGGGGGGACTACGAGCAGTACTTC	CASSEGGDYEQYF
TRBV23-1	-	TRBJ2-3	-	TGCGCCAGCAGTCGCAGGGTCTCCACAGATACGCAGTATTTT	CASSRRVSTDTQYF
TRBV5-4	-	TRBJ2-2	TRBD2	TGTGCCAGCAGCCTGACTAGCGGGAGAGTTACCGGGGAGCTGTTTTTT	CASSLTSGRVTGELFF
TRBV5-1	-	TRBJ2-1	-	TGCGCCAGCAGCCCAGATAGCGGACCCTACAATGAGCAGTTCTTC	CASSPDSGPYNEQFF
TRBV27	-	TRBJ2-7	-	TGTGCCAGCAGCCGTATTAGGAGCTCCTACGAGCAGTACTTC	CASSRIRSSYEQYF